This TCR beta chain appears in the sequencing data of a study of control samples from healthy donors and cancer patients. Libraries were prepared by immunoSEQ multiplex PCR; TCRdb keeps only in-frame clonotypes and omits some of them. The table records tens of thousands of clones, approximately 90% of them present only once. The germline V gene has CDR1 SNHLY and CDR2 FYNNEI. Trimming removed 0 bases from V and 1 base from J, with 14 bases in between. This CDR3 has 17 amino acids. The specimen sequenced was PBMCs. The clonotype comes from a woman in her sixties or seventies with head and neck cancer. The genes are TRBV2 and TRBJ2-3; possible D gene TRBD2, 6 bases. The CDR3 protein is CASSEALPWGGTDTQYF. The CDR3 nucleotides read TGTGCCAGCAGTGAAGCGCTTCCGTGGGGGGGCACAGATACGCAGTATTTT.